Listed below are T cell receptor beta chains from one sample, sequenced in a study of metastatic and nonmetastatic thyroid tumors. TCRdb used MiXCR to call clones anew from the PCR reads. The sample shows about 89,000 clones, around 13% of them seen only once. The sequenced sample consisted of tumor tissue. The receptor set was obtained from a female donor with papillary thyroid cancer or a benign thyroid nodule (not recorded which). Some clones in this sample may be carry-over from other donors' samples. Both conserved end residues are part of each CDR3. D genes are given only for firm matches. Clone size, where shown, is once, few, many, or a class for clones that have expanded.

d_gene	v_gene	abundance	len	j_gene	CDR3nt	CDR3aa
NA	TRBV6-1	few	12	TRBJ2-1	TGTGCCAGTATTGATCTACTCAATGAGCAGTTCTTC	CASIDLLNEQFF
NA	TRBV12-3/TRBV12-4	NA	13	TRBJ1-2	TGTGCCAGCAGACGCAACGGGAACTATGGCTACACCTTC	CASRRNGNYGYTF
NA	TRBV7-3	many	13	TRBJ1-1	TGTGCCAGCGCAACAGGCCCGAACACTGAAGCTTTCTTT	CASATGPNTEAFF
NA	TRBV6-1	few	16	TRBJ2-3	TGTGCCAGCAGTCCATCGACTTCCTCGGGAACCGATACGCAGTATTTT	CASSPSTSSGTDTQYF
TRBD1	TRBV7-3	many	15	TRBJ2-1	TGTGCCAGCAGCTTAGTAGGAGACAGGGGCGATGAGCAGTTCTTC	CASSLVGDRGDEQFF
NA	TRBV6-1	many	13	TRBJ1-2	TGTGCCAGCAGTGATTGGCAGAACTATGGCTACACCTTC	CASSDWQNYGYTF
NA	TRBV11-3	many	13	TRBJ2-1	TGTGCCAGCAGCTTAGGAGGTCTCGGTGAGCAGTTCTTC	CASSLGGLGEQFF
NA	TRBV10-2	NA	15	TRBJ2-7	TGCGCCAGCAGTGATATTGCGGGTCGTCGAGGGGAGCAGTACTTC	CASSDIAGRRGEQYF
NA	TRBV12-5	many	14	TRBJ2-7	TGTGCTAGTGGTTTGGGACAGGGAGGGGACGAGCAGTACTTC	CASGLGQGGDEQYF
TRBD2	TRBV20-1	many	15	TRBJ2-1	TGCAGTGCAATGGGACTAGCGGGAGATATCAATGAGCAGTTCTTC	CSAMGLAGDINEQFF
NA	TRBV9	many	15	TRBJ1-3	TGTGCCAGCAGCCTCTCTGTTACCTCTGGAAACACCATATATTTT	CASSLSVTSGNTIYF
TRBD2	TRBV2	many	15	TRBJ2-3	TGTGCCAGCAGTGAACTAGCGGGAAGCACAGATACGCAGTATTTT	CASSELAGSTDTQYF
TRBD1	TRBV6-1	many	16	TRBJ2-2	TGTGCCAGCACCACGGGGGGACAGGGCAACACCGGGGAGCTGTTTTTT	CASTTGGQGNTGELFF
NA	TRBV7-9	many	12	TRBJ2-1	TGTGCCAGCAGCTTAAACCCGACAGAGCAGTTCTTC	CASSLNPTEQFF
NA	TRBV5-1	many	18	TRBJ1-3	TGCGCCAGCAGCTCCGCGGGACAAGCATTCACCTCTGGAAACACCATATATTTT	CASSSAGQAFTSGNTIYF
NA	TRBV29-1	many	11	TRBJ1-1	TGCAGCGTTGAGTCTGAAACTGAAGCTTTCTTT	CSVESETEAFF